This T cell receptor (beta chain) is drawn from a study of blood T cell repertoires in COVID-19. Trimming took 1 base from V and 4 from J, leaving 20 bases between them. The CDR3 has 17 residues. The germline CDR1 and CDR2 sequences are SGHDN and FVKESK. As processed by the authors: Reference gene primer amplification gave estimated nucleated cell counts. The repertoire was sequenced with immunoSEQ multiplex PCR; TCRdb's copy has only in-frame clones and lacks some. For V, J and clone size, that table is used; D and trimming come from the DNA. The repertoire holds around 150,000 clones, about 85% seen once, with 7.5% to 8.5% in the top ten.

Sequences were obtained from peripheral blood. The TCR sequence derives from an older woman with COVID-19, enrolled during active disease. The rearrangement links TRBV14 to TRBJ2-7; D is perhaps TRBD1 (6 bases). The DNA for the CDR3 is TGTGCCAGCAGCCAAGTAAAATCCGGGGTCGGGACATACGAGCAGTACTTC. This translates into CASSQVKSGVGTYEQYF.